The following is a T cell receptor (beta chain) sequence with its context. Profiling relied on immunoSEQ multiplex PCR, and the TCRdb table lists in-frame clones only, not all of them. The data show around 89,000 clones, with 70% to 90% seen just once and approximately 5% held by the top ten. V lost 5 bases to trimming and J lost 11 bases, with 18 bases between them. CDR3 size: 14 residues. Germline V gene data show CDR1 as LNHDA and CDR2 as SQIVND (reference sequence). This sample stems from a study of T cell responses to AZD1222 COVID-19 vaccine. The chain combines TRBV19 with TRBJ1-4; no definite D call. The origin of this receptor is an adult who received the AZD1222 COVID-19 vaccine. The starting material was peripheral blood, obtained 28 days after the second AZD1222 dose. The CDR3 DNA reads TGTGCCAGTAGTCCACAGACCGGACTGTCGAAACTGTTTTTT. It is translated as CASSPQTGLSKLFF.